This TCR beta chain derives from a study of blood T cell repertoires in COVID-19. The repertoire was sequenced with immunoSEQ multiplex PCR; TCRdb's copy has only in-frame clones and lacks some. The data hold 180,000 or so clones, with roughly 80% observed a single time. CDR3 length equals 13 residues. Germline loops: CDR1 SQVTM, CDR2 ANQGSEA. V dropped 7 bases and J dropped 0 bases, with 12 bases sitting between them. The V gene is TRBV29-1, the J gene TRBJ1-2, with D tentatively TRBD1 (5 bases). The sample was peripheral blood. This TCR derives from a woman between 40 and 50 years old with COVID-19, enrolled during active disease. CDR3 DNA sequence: TGCAGCGATACAGGAATCACTAACTATGGCTACACCTTC. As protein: CSDTGITNYGYTF.